The T cell receptor beta chain under discussion was sequenced for a study of cytotoxic CD8 clonotypes in ibrutinib-treated CLL. Study findings and constraints: The study sampled sustained-remission and progressing patients at different times. Shared public clonotypes were rare, and on treatment they either got smaller or stayed the same.

A remark on this clone: Its specificity is not known.

Clones were read by immunoSEQ multiplex PCR, and TCRdb kept only the in-frame ones, dropping some. Of approximately 350,000 clones in the sample, roughly 67% were seen once. Germline CDR1 and CDR2: SGHTA and FQGNSA. This CDR3 has 14 amino acids. Trimming removed 7 bases from V and 0 bases from J, with 11 bases in between. This sequence joins TRBV7-2 and TRBJ2-3; D not certain. The receptor comes from a human donor with chronic lymphocytic leukemia. Sequenced material: PBMCs, taken after 36 months of ibrutinib treatment. The CDR3 loop is CASTELVSTDTQYF. CDR3 coding DNA: TGTGCCAGCACCGAATTAGTTAGCACAGATACGCAGTATTTT.